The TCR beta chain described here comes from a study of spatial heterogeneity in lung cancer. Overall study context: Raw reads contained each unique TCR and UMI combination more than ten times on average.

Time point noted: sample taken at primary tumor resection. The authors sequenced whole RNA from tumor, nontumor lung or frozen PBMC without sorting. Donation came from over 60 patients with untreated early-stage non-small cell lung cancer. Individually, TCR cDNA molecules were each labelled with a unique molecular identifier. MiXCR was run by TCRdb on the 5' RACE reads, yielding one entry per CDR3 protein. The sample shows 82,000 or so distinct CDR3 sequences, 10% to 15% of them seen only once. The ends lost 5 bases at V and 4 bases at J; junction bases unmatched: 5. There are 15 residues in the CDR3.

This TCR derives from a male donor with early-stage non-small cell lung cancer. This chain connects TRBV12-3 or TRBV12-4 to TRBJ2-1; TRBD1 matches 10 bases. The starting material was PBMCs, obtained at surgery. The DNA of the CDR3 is TGTGCCAGCAGTCCGACAGGGGGCCATTACAATGAGCAGTTCTTC. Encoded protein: CASSPTGGHYNEQFF.